These 2 T cell receptor beta chains were all obtained from the same sample, sequenced in a study of T cells in Graves' hyperthyroidism and ophthalmopathy. TCR beta CDR3 regions were amplified from RNA transcripts. TCR CDR3 regions were first amplified by RT-PCR with HTBI primers. TCRdb itself ran the multiplex PCR reads through MiXCR, one entry per CDR3 protein. The repertoire holds approximately 640,000 distinct CDR3 sequences, with around 15% as singletons. The sequencing input was blood. The source of these receptors is a young woman with Graves' hyperthyroidism.

The V and J genes are TRBV9 and TRBJ1-1, with D perhaps TRBD1 (5 bases). Germline V gene sequence: CDR1 SGDLS, CDR2 YYNGEE. Trimming pared 4 bases from V and 5 bases from J, leaving 18 bases between. CDR3 length: 15 amino acids. CDR3 amino acids: CASSPQSGVITEAFF. The CDR3 DNA reads TGTGCCAGCAGCCCCCAATCGGGGGTAATAACTGAAGCTTTCTTT.

This clonotype was recorded many times. The V gene is TRBV7-2, the J gene TRBJ2-5, with D possibly being TRBD2 (5 bases). CDR3 length: 13 amino acids. Germline CDR1 and CDR2: SGHTA and FQGNSA. Between the trimmed V and J ends, which lost 2 bases and 7 bases, there was a span of 11 bases. CDR3 in DNA: TGTGCCAGCAGCTTAACTAGGAAAGGGACCCAGTACTTC. This gives the protein CASSLTRKGTQYF.